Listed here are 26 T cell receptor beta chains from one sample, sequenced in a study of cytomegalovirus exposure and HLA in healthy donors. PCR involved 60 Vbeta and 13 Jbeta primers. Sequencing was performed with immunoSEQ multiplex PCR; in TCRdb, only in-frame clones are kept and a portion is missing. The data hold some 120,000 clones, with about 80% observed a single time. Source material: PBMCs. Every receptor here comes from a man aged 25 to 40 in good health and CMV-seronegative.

CDR3 nucleotide sequence: TGCAGCCCATGGGACAGGGCAAACACTGAAGCTTTCTTT. Translating gives CSPWDRANTEAFF. V gene TRBV29-1 combines with J gene TRBJ1-1, with 9 nucleotides matching TRBD1. This CDR3 region has 13 residues. J lost 2 bases, V lost 8 bases, and 6 bases had no gene match. Germline V gives CDR1 SQVTM, CDR2 ANQGSEA.

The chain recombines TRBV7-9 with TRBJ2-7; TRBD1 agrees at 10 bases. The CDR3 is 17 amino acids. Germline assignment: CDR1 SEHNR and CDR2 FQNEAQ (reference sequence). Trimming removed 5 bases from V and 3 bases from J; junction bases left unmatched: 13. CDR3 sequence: CASSAAPGQGDGYEQYF. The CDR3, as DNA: TGTGCCAGCAGCGCCGCCCCTGGACAGGGGGACGGCTACGAGCAGTACTTC.

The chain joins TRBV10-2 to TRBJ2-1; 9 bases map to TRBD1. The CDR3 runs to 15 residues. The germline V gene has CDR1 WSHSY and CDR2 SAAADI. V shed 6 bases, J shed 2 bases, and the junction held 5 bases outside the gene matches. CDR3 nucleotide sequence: TGCGCCAGCAGCTTACGGGACAGGGCCTACAATGAGCAGTTCTTC. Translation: CASSLRDRAYNEQFF.

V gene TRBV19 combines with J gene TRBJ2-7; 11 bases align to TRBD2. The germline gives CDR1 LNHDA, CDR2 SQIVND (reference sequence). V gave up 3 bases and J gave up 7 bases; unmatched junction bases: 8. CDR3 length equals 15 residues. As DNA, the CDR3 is TGTGCCAGTAGTATTACACTAGCGGGGGATTGGGAGCAGTACTTC. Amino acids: CASSITLAGDWEQYF.

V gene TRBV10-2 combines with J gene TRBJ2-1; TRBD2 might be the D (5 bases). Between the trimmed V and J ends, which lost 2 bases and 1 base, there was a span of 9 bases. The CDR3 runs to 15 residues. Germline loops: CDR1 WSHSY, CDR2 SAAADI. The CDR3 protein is CASSEPERSYNEQFF. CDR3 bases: TGCGCCAGCAGTGAGCCCGAGCGGTCCTACAATGAGCAGTTCTTC.

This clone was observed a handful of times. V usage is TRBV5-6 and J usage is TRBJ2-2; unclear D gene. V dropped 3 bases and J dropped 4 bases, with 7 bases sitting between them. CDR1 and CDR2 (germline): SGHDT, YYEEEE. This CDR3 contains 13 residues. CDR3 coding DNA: TGTGCCAGCAGCTCGCAACTCACCGGGGAGCTGTTTTTT. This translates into CASSSQLTGELFF. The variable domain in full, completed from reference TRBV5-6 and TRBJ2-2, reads DAGVTQSPTHLIKTRGQQVTLRCSPKSGHDTVSWYQQALGQGPQFIFQYYEEEERQRGNFPDRFSGHQFPNYSSELNVNALLLGDSALYLCASSSQLTGELFFGEGSRLTVL.

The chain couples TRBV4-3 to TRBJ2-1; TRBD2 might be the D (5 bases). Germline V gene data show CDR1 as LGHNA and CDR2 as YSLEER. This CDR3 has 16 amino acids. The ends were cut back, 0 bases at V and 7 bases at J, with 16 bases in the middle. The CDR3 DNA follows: TGCGCCAGCAGCCAAGATGACGGGATGGGATGGAATGAGCAGTTCTTC. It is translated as CASSQDDGMGWNEQFF.

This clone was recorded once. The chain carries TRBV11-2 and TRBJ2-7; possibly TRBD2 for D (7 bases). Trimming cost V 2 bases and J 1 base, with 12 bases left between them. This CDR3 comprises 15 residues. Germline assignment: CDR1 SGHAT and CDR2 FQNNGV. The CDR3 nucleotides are TGTGCCAGCAGCTTATGGGGGGGGCCATCCTACGAGCAGTACTTC. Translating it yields CASSLWGGPSYEQYF.

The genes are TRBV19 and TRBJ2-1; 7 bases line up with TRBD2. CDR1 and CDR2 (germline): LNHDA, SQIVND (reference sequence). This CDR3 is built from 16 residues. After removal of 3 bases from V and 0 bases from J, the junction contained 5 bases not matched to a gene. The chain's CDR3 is CASSIWGLHSYNEQFF. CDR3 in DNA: TGTGCCAGTAGTATTTGGGGACTACACTCCTACAATGAGCAGTTCTTC.

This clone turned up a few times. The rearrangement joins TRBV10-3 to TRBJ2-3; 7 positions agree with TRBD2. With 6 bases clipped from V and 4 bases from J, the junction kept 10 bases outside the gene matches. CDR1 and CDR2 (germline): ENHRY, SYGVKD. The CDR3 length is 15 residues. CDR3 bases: TGTGCCATCAGAAGAGGCGGGAGCGGGGCAGATACGCAGTATTTT. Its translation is CAIRRGGSGADTQYF.

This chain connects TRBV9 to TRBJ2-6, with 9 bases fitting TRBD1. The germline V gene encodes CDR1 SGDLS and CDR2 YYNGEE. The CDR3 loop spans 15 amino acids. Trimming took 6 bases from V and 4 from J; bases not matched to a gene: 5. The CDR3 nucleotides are TGTGCCAGCACCTACAGGGGGCAAGGGGCCAACGTCCTGACTTTC. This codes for CASTYRGQGANVLTF.

CDR3 in DNA: TGTGCCAGCAGCTTGAATAGTGCGCGAACTGAAGCTTTCTTT. This codes for CASSLNSARTEAFF. V gene TRBV5-5 combines with J gene TRBJ1-1; D gene ambiguous. The germline CDR1 and CDR2 sequences are SGHKS and YYEKEE (reference sequence). The ends were cut back, 1 base at V and 5 bases at J, with 12 bases in the middle. The CDR3 covers 14 residues. The whole variable domain, filled in from reference TRBV5-5 and TRBJ1-1, reads DAGVTQSPTHLIKTRGQQVTLRCSPISGHKSVSWYQQVLGQGPQFIFQYYEKEERGRGNFPDRFSARQFPNYSSELNVNALLLGDSALYLCASSLNSARTEAFFGQGTRLTVV.

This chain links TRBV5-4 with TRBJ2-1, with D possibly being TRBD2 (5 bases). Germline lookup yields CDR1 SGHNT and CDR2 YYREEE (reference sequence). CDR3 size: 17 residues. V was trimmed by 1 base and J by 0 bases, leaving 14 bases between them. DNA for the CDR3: TGTGCCAGCAGCTTGTACGCGCTGGGGAGCTCCTACAATGAGCAGTTCTTC. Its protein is CASSLYALGSSYNEQFF.

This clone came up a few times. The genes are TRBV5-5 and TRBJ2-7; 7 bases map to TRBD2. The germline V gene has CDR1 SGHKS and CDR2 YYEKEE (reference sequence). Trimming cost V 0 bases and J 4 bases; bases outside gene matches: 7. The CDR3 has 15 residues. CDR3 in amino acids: CASSLELALLYEQYF. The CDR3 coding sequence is TGTGCCAGCAGCTTGGAACTAGCGCTTCTATACGAGCAGTACTTC.

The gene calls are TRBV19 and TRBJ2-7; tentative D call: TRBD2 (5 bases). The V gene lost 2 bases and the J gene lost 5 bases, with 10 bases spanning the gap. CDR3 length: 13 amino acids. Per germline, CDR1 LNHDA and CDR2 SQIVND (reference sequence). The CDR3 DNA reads TGTGCCAGTAGTATACTAGCTTACGACGAGCAGTACTTC. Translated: CASSILAYDEQYF.

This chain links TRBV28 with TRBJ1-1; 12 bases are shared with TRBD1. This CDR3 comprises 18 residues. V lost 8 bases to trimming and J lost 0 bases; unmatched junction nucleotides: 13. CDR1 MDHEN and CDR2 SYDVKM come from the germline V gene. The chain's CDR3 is CASSLPLGTGGLNTEAFF. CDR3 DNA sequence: TGTGCCAGCTCTCTACCCCTTGGGACAGGGGGCTTGAACACTGAAGCTTTCTTT.

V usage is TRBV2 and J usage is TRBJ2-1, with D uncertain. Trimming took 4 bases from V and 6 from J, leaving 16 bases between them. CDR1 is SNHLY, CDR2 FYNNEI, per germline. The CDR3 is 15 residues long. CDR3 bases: TGTGCCAGCAGTGCGGAGTGGGTCCAACTCAATGAGCAGTTCTTC. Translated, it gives CASSAEWVQLNEQFF.

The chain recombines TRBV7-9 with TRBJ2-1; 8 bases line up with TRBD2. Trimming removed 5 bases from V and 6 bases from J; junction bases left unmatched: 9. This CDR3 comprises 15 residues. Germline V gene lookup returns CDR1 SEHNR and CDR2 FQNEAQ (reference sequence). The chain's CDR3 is CASSPPAGGPNEQFF. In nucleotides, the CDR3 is TGTGCCAGCAGCCCCCCGGCGGGAGGCCCCAATGAGCAGTTCTTC.

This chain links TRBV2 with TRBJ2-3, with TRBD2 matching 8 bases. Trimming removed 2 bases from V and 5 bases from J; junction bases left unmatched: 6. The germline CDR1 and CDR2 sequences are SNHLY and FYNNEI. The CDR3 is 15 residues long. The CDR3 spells CASSESSGSGDTQYF. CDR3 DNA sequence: TGTGCCAGCAGTGAATCCAGCGGGAGTGGAGATACGCAGTATTTT.

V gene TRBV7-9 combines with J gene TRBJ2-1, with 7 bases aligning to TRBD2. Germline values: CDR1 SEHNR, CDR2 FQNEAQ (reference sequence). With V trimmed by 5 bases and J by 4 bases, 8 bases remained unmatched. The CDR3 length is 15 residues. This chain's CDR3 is CASSEPGLRYNEQFF. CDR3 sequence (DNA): TGTGCCAGCAGCGAGCCGGGACTACGATACAATGAGCAGTTCTTC.

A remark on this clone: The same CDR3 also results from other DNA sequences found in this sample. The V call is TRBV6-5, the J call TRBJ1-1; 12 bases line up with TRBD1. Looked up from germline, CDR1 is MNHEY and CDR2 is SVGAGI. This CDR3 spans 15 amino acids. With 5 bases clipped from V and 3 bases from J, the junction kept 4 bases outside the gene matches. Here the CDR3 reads CASSRDRGRDTEAFF. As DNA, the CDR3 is TGTGCCAGCAGTCGGGACAGGGGGCGCGACACTGAAGCTTTCTTT.

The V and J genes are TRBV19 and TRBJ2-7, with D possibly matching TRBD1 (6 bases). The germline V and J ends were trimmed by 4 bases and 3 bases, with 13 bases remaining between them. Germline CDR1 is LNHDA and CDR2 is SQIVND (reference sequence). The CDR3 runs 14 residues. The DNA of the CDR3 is TGTGCCAGTAGTACACCCGGGACACACTACGAGCAGTACTTC. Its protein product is CASSTPGTHYEQYF.

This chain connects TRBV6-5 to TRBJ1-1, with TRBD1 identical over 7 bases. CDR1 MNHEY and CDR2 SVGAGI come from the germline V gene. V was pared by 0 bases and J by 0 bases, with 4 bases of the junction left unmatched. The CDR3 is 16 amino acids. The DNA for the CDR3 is TGTGCCAGCAGTTACTCTTTCGGGACAGTGAACACTGAAGCTTTCTTT. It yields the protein CASSYSFGTVNTEAFF.

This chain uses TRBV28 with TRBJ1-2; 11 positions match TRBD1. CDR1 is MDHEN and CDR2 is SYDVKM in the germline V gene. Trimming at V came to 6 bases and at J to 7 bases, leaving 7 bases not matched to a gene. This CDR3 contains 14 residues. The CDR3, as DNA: TGTGCCAGCAGCCCTGGACAGGGGGCATGTGGCTACACCTTC. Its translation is CASSPGQGACGYTF.

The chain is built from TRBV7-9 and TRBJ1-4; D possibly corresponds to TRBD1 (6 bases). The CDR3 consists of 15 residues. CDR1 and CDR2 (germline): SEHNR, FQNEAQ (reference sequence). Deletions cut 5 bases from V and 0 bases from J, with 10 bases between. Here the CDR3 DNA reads TGTGCCAGCAGCACTACAGGGTCAACTAATGAAAAACTGTTTTTT. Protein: CASSTTGSTNEKLFF.

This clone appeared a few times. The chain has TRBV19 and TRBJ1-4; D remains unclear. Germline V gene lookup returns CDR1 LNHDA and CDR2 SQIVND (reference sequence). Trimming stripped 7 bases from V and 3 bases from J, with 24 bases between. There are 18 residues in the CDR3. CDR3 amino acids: CASTTGWAALLANEKLFF. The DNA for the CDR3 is TGTGCCAGTACCACCGGCTGGGCCGCTTTATTGGCTAATGAAAAACTGTTTTTT. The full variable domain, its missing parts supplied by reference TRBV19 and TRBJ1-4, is DGGITQSPKYLFRKEGQNVTLSCEQNLNHDAMYWYRQDPGQGLRLIYYSQIVNDFQKGDIAEGYSVSREKKESFPLTVTSAQKNPTAFYLCASTTGWAALLANEKLFFGSGTQLSVL.